This T cell receptor beta chain was identified in a study of identical twins. Study-wide points: The abundant beta clonotypes from cord blood had fewer insertions, and memory repertoires had none of this.

TCRdb reprocessed the 5' RACE reads with MiXCR, giving one entry per CDR3 protein. The sample lists roughly 720,000 distinct CDR3 sequences, 18% occurring once. Concerning this clonotype: Its antigen is undetermined.

The CDR3 consists of 15 residues. J gave up 4 bases and V 3 bases, and 5 bases lay outside the gene matches. Germline V lookup: CDR1 MGHDK, CDR2 SYGVNS. This same sample was also part of a study on T cells expressing NK-cell markers. That source notes: Most of the eight sequenced donors were HCMV-seropositive; one was seronegative.

The gene calls are TRBV25-1 and TRBJ2-7, with TRBD2 matching over 11 bases. The source material was PBMCs. The clonotype originates from a woman under 30 in good health. The DNA for the CDR3 is TGTGCCAGCAGTGACCCGGGACTAGCGGCATACGAGCAGTACTTC. This encodes CASSDPGLAAYEQYF.